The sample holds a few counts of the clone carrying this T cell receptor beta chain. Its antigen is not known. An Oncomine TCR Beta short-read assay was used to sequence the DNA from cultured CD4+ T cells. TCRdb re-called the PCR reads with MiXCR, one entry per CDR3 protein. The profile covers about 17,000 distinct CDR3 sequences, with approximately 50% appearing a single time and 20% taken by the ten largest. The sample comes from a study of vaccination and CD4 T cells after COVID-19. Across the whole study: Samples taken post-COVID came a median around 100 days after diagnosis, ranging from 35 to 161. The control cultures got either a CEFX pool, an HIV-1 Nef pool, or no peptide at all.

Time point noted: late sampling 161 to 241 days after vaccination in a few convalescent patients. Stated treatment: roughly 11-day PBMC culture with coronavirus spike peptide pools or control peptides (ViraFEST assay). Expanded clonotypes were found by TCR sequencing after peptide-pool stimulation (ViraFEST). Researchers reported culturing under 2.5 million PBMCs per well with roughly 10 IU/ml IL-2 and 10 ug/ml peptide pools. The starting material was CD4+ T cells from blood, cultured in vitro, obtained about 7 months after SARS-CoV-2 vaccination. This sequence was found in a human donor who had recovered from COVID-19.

The CDR3 sequence is CASSGPGQGETQYF. CDR3 DNA sequence: TGTGCCAGCAGTGGCCCAGGGCAGGGAGAGACCCAGTACTTC. This chain joins TRBV28 and TRBJ2-5; perhaps TRBD1 as D (5 bases). The CDR3 loop spans 14 amino acids. V shed 5 bases and J shed 4 bases, with 14 bases lying between them. From germline, CDR1 is MDHEN and CDR2 SYDVKM.